The clone carrying this TCR beta chain came up once. Its antigen is as yet unknown. The PCR was carried out with 60 Vbeta primers and 13 Jbeta primers. In the authors' methods: Later, roughly 77 million unique TCR beta chains were counted in an analysis, and about 12 million of them were shared. Assay: immunoSEQ multiplex PCR; the TCRdb copy retains only in-frame clones and omits some. Clonal size and the V and J genes are those of that table, whereas D and trimming came from the DNA. The data contain fewer than 250,000 clones, approximately 75% of them seen just once; the ten biggest clones take up approximately 4.8%. Germline CDR1 and CDR2: MDHEN and SYDVKM. With 10 bases removed from V and 0 bases from J, the gap between germline ends came to 10 bases. The length of the CDR3 is 12 residues. This record comes from a study of cytomegalovirus exposure and HLA in healthy donors. Study-wide findings and caveats: Prior analysis indicated that the majority of TCR beta V segments exhibited productivity approximately 90% or approximately 30% of the time. Upon later analysis, TCR association rates were observed to vary by HLA locus, being highest for DRB1 and lowest for HLA-C.

Donors consisted of healthy bone marrow donors. The sequence was obtained from a man aged 30 to 39 in good health and CMV-seropositive. The V call is TRBV28, the J call TRBJ2-7; D is uncertain. The sequenced sample consisted of PBMCs. DNA of the CDR3: TGTGCCACCTCGAGTGTCTCCTACGAGCAGTACTTC. Its protein is CATSSVSYEQYF.